The 29 T cell receptor beta chains below all came from one sample that was sequenced in a study of human CD8 memory T cell subsets. UMI-labeled 5' RACE yielded the TCR beta libraries. TCRdb reprocessed the 5' RACE reads and reports one entry per CDR3 protein, with no DNA. Its table lists 12,000 or so distinct CDR3 sequences. Sequencing was performed on CD8+ T cells from PBMCs. These receptors were collected from a human donor in good health.

The rearrangement links TRBV2 to TRBJ2-1. In germline, CDR1 is SNHLY, CDR2 FYNNEI. The CDR3 runs to 13 residues. Here the CDR3 reads CASSEAQNNEQFF.

The CDR3 reads CASSLWGAGGFGELFF. The gene calls are TRBV7-3 and TRBJ2-2; no DNA is available, so the TRBD2 call from TCRdb remains unchecked. The CDR3 contains 16 residues. Germline V lookup: CDR1 SGHTA, CDR2 FQGTGA.

The V call is TRBV28, the J call TRBJ2-7; the D call of TRBD2 rests on TCRdb alone, since no DNA is present to check it. Looked up from germline, CDR1 is MDHEN and CDR2 is SYDVKM. The CDR3 spans 17 residues. The CDR3 loop is CASSLYPGAGLAYEQYF.

This chain joins TRBV28 and TRBJ1-6; TCRdb indicates TRBD1, and absent DNA this call remains unverified. Germline-derived CDR1 and CDR2 are MDHEN and SYDVKM. CDR3 length equals 15 residues. The CDR3 sequence is CASSFRGGGNSPLHF.

This chain uses TRBV12-3 or TRBV12-4 with TRBJ2-7; TCRdb gives TRBD1 as the D gene, but with no DNA this cannot be confirmed. The CDR3 length is 13 residues. The CDR3 sequence: CASSSTEAYEQYF.

The genes are TRBV20-1 and TRBJ2-2; as DNA is missing, the TRBD1 call by TCRdb cannot be tested. The CDR3 is 17 amino acids. Germline CDR1 reads DFQATT; CDR2 reads SNEGSKA (reference sequence). The CDR3 spells CSAEPGPPFQGTGELFF.

The chain links TRBV2 to TRBJ2-1; absent DNA, TCRdb's TRBD1 call cannot be checked. Germline CDR1 and CDR2: SNHLY and FYNNEI. The length of the CDR3 is 15 residues. CDR3 sequence: CASSERDREGNEQFF.

This rearrangement joins TRBV6-1 to TRBJ2-7; TCRdb indicates TRBD1, and absent DNA this call remains unverified. The CDR3 is 12 residues long. Looked up from germline, CDR1 is MNHNS and CDR2 is SASEGT. The CDR3 here is CATLGGPVEQYF.

The J gene is TRBJ2-5, the V gene TRBV7-6; no DNA is available, so the TRBD1 call from TCRdb remains unchecked. The CDR3 totals 19 residues. CDR1 and CDR2 from the germline V gene are SGHVS and FNYEAQ. The CDR3 here is CASSLTDRVYGANQETQYF.

This sequence joins TRBV20-1 and TRBJ2-7. Germline V gene lookup returns CDR1 DFQATT and CDR2 SNEGSKA (reference sequence). The CDR3 runs to 12 residues. The CDR3 is CSAREPMKEQYF.

The chain couples TRBV5-1 to TRBJ2-3; TCRdb reports TRBD2, a call that lacks DNA to check it against. Germline V gene lookup returns CDR1 SGHRS and CDR2 YFSETQ. This CDR3 comprises 15 residues. The CDR3 loop reads CASRERGRAADTQYF.

V and J are TRBV7-9 and TRBJ1-1. Germline V gene lookup returns CDR1 SEHNR and CDR2 FQNEAQ (reference sequence). The CDR3 length is 15 residues. The CDR3 spells CASSLGRGMNTEAFF.

J is TRBJ1-1 and V is TRBV6-5; TCRdb gives TRBD1 as the D gene, but with no DNA this cannot be confirmed. Germline assignment: CDR1 MNHEY and CDR2 SVGAGI. There are 15 residues in the CDR3. CDR3 loop: CASSAAWGGNTEAFF.

In terms of frequency, this clonotype is medium-sized. The chain links TRBV12-3 or TRBV12-4 to TRBJ1-5. This CDR3 comprises 13 residues. The CDR3 spells CASSFHSNQPQHF.

This sequence joins TRBV5-4 and TRBJ2-3; TCRdb reports TRBD2, a call that lacks DNA to check it against. Germline V gene lookup returns CDR1 SGHNT and CDR2 YYREEE (reference sequence). This CDR3 has 16 residues. CDR3 in amino acids: CASSLWTSGSGDTQYF.

V is TRBV24-1 and J is TRBJ2-3; without DNA, the TCRdb call of TRBD2 cannot be checked. The CDR3 loop spans 19 amino acids. From germline, CDR1 is KGHDR and CDR2 SFDVKD. Here the CDR3 reads CATSEGLAGAKINTDTQYF.

The chain is built from TRBV6-1 and TRBJ2-1. Germline CDR1 MNHNS, CDR2 SASEGT. The CDR3 consists of 12 residues. CDR3 sequence reads: CASSEAYNEQFF.

This clonotype is labeled medium-sized based on frequency. The rearrangement joins TRBV28 to TRBJ2-7; TCRdb calls TRBD2, which cannot be checked without DNA. The CDR3 has 14 amino acids. The V gene's germline CDR1 is MDHEN and CDR2 SYDVKM. CDR3 sequence reads: CASQETSGPYEQYF.

V and J are TRBV30 and TRBJ1-1. This CDR3 spans 11 amino acids. Germline CDR1 and CDR2: GTSNPN and SVGIG (reference sequence). The CDR3 region is CAWNEGGWAFF.

The V call is TRBV29-1, the J call TRBJ2-3; TCRdb's D gene call, TRBD1, goes unchecked for lack of DNA. The CDR3 loop spans 14 amino acids. Germline lookup yields CDR1 SQVTM and CDR2 ANQGSEA. CDR3 in amino acids: CSVDDYVGADTQYF.

This rearrangement joins TRBV19 to TRBJ2-3; TCRdb outputs TRBD1, but without DNA this stays unchecked. CDR1 is LNHDA and CDR2 is SQIVND in the germline V gene (reference sequence). This CDR3 comprises 16 residues. The CDR3: CASSMSQGGTTDTQYF.

In terms of frequency, this clonotype is medium-sized. The V gene is TRBV6-1, the J gene TRBJ2-2; TCRdb reports TRBD1, a call that lacks DNA to check it against. CDR1 is MNHNS, CDR2 SASEGT, per germline. This CDR3 is 14 amino acids long. The CDR3 is CATEDRGGSGELFF.

The chain couples TRBV9 to TRBJ2-7. Per germline, CDR1 SGDLS and CDR2 YYNGEE. The length of the CDR3 is 14 residues. CDR3 loop: CASSAGGAPYEQYF.

The chain employs TRBV27 and TRBJ2-1. CDR3 length equals 14 residues. Looked up from germline, CDR1 is MNHEY and CDR2 is SMNVEV (reference sequence). This CDR3 reads CASSQTHSYNEQFF.

Measured by frequency, this clonotype is medium-sized (0.01 to 0.1%). The genes are TRBV5-1 and TRBJ2-1; TCRdb's D call of TRBD2 is untestable without DNA. Germline V gene sequence: CDR1 SGHRS, CDR2 YFSETQ. CDR3 length equals 16 residues. CDR3 amino acids: CASSLSSGRVDDEQFF.

The rearrangement joins TRBV12-5 to TRBJ2-1; the D gene TCRdb calls, TRBD2, cannot be checked with no DNA. The CDR3 extends over 13 amino acids. CDR1 LGHNT and CDR2 FRNRAP come from the germline V gene. CDR3 residues: CASGLTRNNEQFF.

The rearrangement links TRBV28 to TRBJ2-7; without DNA, the TCRdb call of TRBD1 cannot be checked. The germline V gene encodes CDR1 MDHEN and CDR2 SYDVKM. This CDR3 has 11 amino acids. The CDR3 here is CATALAYEQYF.

This CDR3 reads CASSLTQGRDEQFF. The genes are TRBV28 and TRBJ2-1; TCRdb names TRBD1, which stays unverified in the absence of DNA. Per the germline V gene, CDR1 is MDHEN and CDR2 is SYDVKM. This CDR3 has 14 amino acids.

V usage is TRBV2 and J usage is TRBJ2-1; TCRdb proposes TRBD2, but this gene call is untestable without DNA. CDR3 size: 15 residues. From germline, CDR1 is SNHLY and CDR2 FYNNEI. The CDR3 loop reads CASPPGLAGGNEQFF.